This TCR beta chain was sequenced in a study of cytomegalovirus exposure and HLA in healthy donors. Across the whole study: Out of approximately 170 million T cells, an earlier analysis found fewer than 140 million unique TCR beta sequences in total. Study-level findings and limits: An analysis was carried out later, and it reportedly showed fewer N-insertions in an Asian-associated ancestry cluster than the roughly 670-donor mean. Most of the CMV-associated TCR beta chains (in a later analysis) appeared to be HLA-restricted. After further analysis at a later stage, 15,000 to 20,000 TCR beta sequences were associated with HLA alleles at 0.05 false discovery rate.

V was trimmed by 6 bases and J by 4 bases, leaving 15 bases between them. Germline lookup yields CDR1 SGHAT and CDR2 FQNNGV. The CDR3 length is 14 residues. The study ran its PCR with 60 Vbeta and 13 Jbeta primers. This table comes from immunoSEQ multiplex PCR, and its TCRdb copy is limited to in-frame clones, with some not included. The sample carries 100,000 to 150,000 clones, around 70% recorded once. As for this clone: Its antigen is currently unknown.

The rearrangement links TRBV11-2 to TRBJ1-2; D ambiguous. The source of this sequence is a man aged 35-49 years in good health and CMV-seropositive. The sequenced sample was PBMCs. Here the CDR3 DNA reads TGTGCCAGCAGTACGGGGAGGCTAGGCTATGGCTACACCTTC. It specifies CASSTGRLGYGYTF.